The 18 T cell receptor beta chains below come from one sample, sequenced in a study of CD8 T cells in ankylosing spondylitis. TCRdb reprocessed the 5' RACE reads with MiXCR, giving one entry per CDR3 protein. The data show a few hundred thousand distinct CDR3 sequences, about 10% seen once. The specimen was blood, either unsorted or a sorted T cell fraction (not recorded which). Receptor source: a male donor with ankylosing spondylitis or in good health (not recorded which).

This clonotype was observed many times. V usage is TRBV5-1 and J usage is TRBJ2-2, with TRBD1 identical over 11 bases. The germline V gene encodes CDR1 SGHRS and CDR2 YFSETQ. This CDR3 region has 16 residues. V dropped 4 bases and J dropped 5; count of bases not matched to a gene: 7. The CDR3 nucleotides are TGCGCCAGCAGCCTCGGGACAGGGGGAAGAACCGGGGAGCTGTTTTTT. Translation: CASSLGTGGRTGELFF.

This clonotype was counted at least ten times. The chain has TRBV29-1 and TRBJ1-1, with D hard to call. Trimming removed 6 bases from V and 8 bases from J, with 16 bases in between. Germline assignment: CDR1 SQVTM and CDR2 ANQGSEA. This CDR3 region has 12 residues. CDR3 bases: TGCAGCGTCATCGTTGCAGTACGGGAAGCTTTCTTT. This encodes CSVIVAVREAFF.

This chain connects TRBV7-9 to TRBJ1-2; possible D gene TRBD1, 5 bases. This CDR3 is 14 amino acids long. V dropped 1 base and J dropped 3 bases, with 9 bases sitting between them. In germline, CDR1 is SEHNR, CDR2 FQNEAQ (reference sequence). The CDR3 DNA follows: TGTGCCAGCAGCTTAGACAGGTCGGACTATGGCTACACCTTC. It codes for CASSLDRSDYGYTF.

This clonotype was recorded a few times. A much more abundant neighbour one base away suggests this may be a read error. The DNA of the CDR3 is TGTGCCAGCAGCGTCCAGGGAAGAGCGGGAGTTGGGGAGCAGTTCTTC. It yields the protein CASSVQGRAGVGEQFF. V usage is TRBV9 and J usage is TRBJ2-1; TRBD2 matches at 8 bases. V gave up 2 bases and J gave up 10 bases; unmatched junction bases: 14. This CDR3 contains 16 residues. Germline assignment: CDR1 SGDLS and CDR2 YYNGEE.

The chain uses TRBV20-1 and TRBJ2-7, with D possibly being TRBD2 (6 bases). Germline V lookup: CDR1 DFQATT, CDR2 SNEGSKA (reference sequence). V lost 3 bases to trimming and J lost 3 bases, with 12 bases between them. The CDR3 is 13 amino acids. The CDR3 DNA is TGCAGTGCTAGGAGGGACTGGTACTACGAGCAGTACTTC. This encodes CSARRDWYYEQYF.

This clonotype was found a few times. V and J are TRBV5-1 and TRBJ2-1; 8 bases map to TRBD2. V lost 5 bases to trimming and J lost 0 bases; unmatched junction nucleotides: 4. The CDR3 has 15 amino acids. CDR1 and CDR2 from the germline V gene are SGHRS and YFSETQ. The CDR3 spells CASRAGVNSYNEQFF. CDR3 DNA sequence: TGCGCCAGCAGAGCGGGAGTGAACTCCTACAATGAGCAGTTCTTC.

At least ten counts were recorded for this clonotype. The chain combines TRBV20-1 with TRBJ2-1; D perhaps matches TRBD2 (6 bases). The V gene's germline CDR1 is DFQATT and CDR2 SNEGSKA (reference sequence). Deletions cut 7 bases from V and 8 bases from J, with 18 bases between. This CDR3 contains 13 residues. CDR3 coding DNA: TGCAGTGTCCGACTAGAGTTTACCGATGAGCAGTTCTTC. Translation: CSVRLEFTDEQFF.

Points on this clonotype: A much larger clone lies one base from this, so it may be a read error. This rearrangement joins TRBV3-1 to TRBJ2-5; 10 bases agree with TRBD1. CDR3 length equals 15 residues. Germline CDR1 is LGHDT and CDR2 is YNNKEL (reference sequence). J gave up 4 bases and V 7 bases, and 9 bases lay outside the gene matches. Here the CDR3 DNA reads TGTGCCAGCATCCGACAGGGGGCATGGGGAGAGACCCAGTACTTC. Protein product: CASIRQGAWGETQYF.

The chain recombines TRBV11-2 with TRBJ1-3; D gene ambiguous. CDR3 size: 17 residues. The V end was cut by 2 bases, the J end by 7 bases, with 21 bases between. Germline CDR1 is SGHAT and CDR2 is FQNNGV. The CDR3 region is CASSLTLWGGLSNTIYF. The DNA for the CDR3 is TGTGCCAGCAGCTTAACTCTGTGGGGAGGGCTGAGTAACACCATATATTTT.

This clonotype was observed at least ten times. The chain couples TRBV5-1 to TRBJ1-5, with D tentatively TRBD1 (5 bases). CDR3 size: 15 residues. V was pared by 4 bases and J by 2 bases, with 13 bases between. CDR1 and CDR2 from the germline V gene are SGHRS and YFSETQ. CDR3 in amino acids: CASSRDGGGNQPQHF. The CDR3 nucleotides read TGCGCCAGCAGCCGGGACGGAGGGGGCAATCAGCCCCAGCATTTT.

This clonotype has at least ten counts. The rearrangement links TRBV12-3 or TRBV12-4 to TRBJ2-3, with 10 bases aligning to TRBD2. V lost 3 bases and J lost 3; bases outside the gene matches: 6. This CDR3 has 16 amino acids. This chain's CDR3 is CASSLEAGGRTDTQYF. The CDR3 DNA reads as TGTGCCAGCAGTTTGGAAGCGGGGGGGCGGACAGATACGCAGTATTTT.

This clonotype was seen many times. The genes are TRBV4-1 and TRBJ1-5; no firm D call. The CDR3 spans 16 residues. From germline, CDR1 is MGHRA and CDR2 YSYEKL. Trimming left V 4 bases short and J 2 bases short, with 15 bases between. The DNA of the CDR3 is TGCGCCAGCAGCCGCCGATTAGTGGAGCGCAATCAGCCCCAGCATTTT. It translates to CASSRRLVERNQPQHF.

This clonotype was seen at least ten times. The genes are TRBV5-1 and TRBJ1-1, with a tentative D call TRBD1 (5 bases). Germline V CDR1 and CDR2: SGHRS, YFSETQ. V dropped 3 bases and J dropped 1 base, with 7 bases sitting between them. The CDR3 totals 13 residues. CDR3 loop: CASSWGGNTEAFF. The CDR3, as DNA: TGCGCCAGCAGCTGGGGGGGGAACACTGAAGCTTTCTTT.

This clonotype was observed a few times. The chain carries TRBV7-8 and TRBJ2-1, with 7 nucleotides matching TRBD1. The CDR3 sequence is 15 residues long. V trimming: 5 bases; J trimming: 7 bases; junction bases outside the gene matches: 11. CDR1 is SGHVS and CDR2 is FQNEAQ in the germline V gene. CDR3 residues: CASSTHPGTVNEQFF. CDR3 coding DNA: TGTGCCAGCAGCACACATCCCGGGACAGTTAATGAGCAGTTCTTC.

The sample holds many counts of this clonotype. The V gene is TRBV25-1, the J gene TRBJ1-2, with D perhaps TRBD1 (5 bases). Germline V gene data show CDR1 as MGHDK and CDR2 as SYGVNS. V was clipped by 3 bases and J by 3 bases, with 17 bases between them. The CDR3 sequence is 16 residues long. Here the CDR3 DNA reads TGTGCCAGCAGTGACCTTGGGGCGGGGTCGGACTATGGCTACACCTTC. Protein: CASSDLGAGSDYGYTF.

The table lists this clonotype with a few counts. The J gene is TRBJ2-3, the V gene TRBV6-1, with D perhaps matching TRBD2 (5 bases). Trimming removed 5 bases from V and 2 bases from J, with 17 bases in between. Germline V gene sequence: CDR1 MNHNS, CDR2 SASEGT. CDR3 length: 16 amino acids. CDR3 bases: TGTGCCAGCAGTCCGCTGGGAAGCGGTCTCACAGATACGCAGTATTTT. Translated: CASSPLGSGLTDTQYF.

This clonotype was counted between two and nine times. The gene calls are TRBV2 and TRBJ2-7; a weak D match, TRBD2 (5 bases). V was clipped by 5 bases and J by 3 bases, with 11 bases between them. The germline V gene has CDR1 SNHLY and CDR2 FYNNEI. This CDR3 is built from 13 residues. Here the CDR3 DNA reads TGTGCCAGCAGTATAAAGGGAGTCTACGAGCAGTACTTC. Translating gives CASSIKGVYEQYF. Supplemented by reference TRBV2 and TRBJ2-7, the full variable domain reads EPEVTQTPSHQVTQMGQEVILRCVPISNHLYFYWYRQILGQKVEFLVSFYNNEISEKSEIFDDQFSVERPDGSNFTLKIRSTKLEDSAMYFCASSIKGVYEQYFGPGTRLTVT.

This clonotype was counted ten times or more. The gene calls are TRBV5-1 and TRBJ1-2, with a tentative D call TRBD1 (5 bases). CDR1 is SGHRS, CDR2 YFSETQ, per germline. V gave up 3 bases and J gave up 3 bases, with 12 bases separating them. The CDR3 extends over 14 amino acids. In DNA form, the CDR3 reads TGCGCCAGCAGCTCCTGGCCGGGGGACTATGGCTACACCTTC. This codes for CASSSWPGDYGYTF.